These T cell receptor beta chains were read from a single sample in a study of blood T cell repertoires in COVID-19. This table comes from immunoSEQ multiplex PCR, and its TCRdb copy is limited to in-frame clones, with some not included. The sample gives approximately 190,000 clones, about nine tenths of which show up once; 2.1% is in the top ten. What was sequenced was peripheral blood. The receptor source for this set is a man between 65 and 85 years old with active or convalescent COVID-19. The CDR3 runs from the conserved cysteine through the conserved F or W. The D gene is left open where the match is weak. For some rows the clone size is stated as once, few or many, or as a class when expanded; others skip it.

d_gene	v_gene	j_gene	abundance	CDR3nt	CDR3aa
-	TRBV30	TRBJ2-1	-	TGTGCCTGGAGTGCCTCCCAGGGATTCGAGCAGTTCTTC	CAWSASQGFEQFF
-	TRBV5-6	TRBJ2-1	once	TGTGCCAGCAGCCCCCGTCGTCCCGTGGGGGCCAGCTCCTACAATGAGCAGTTCTTC	CASSPRRPVGASSYNEQFF
-	TRBV27	TRBJ1-1	-	TGTGCCAGCAGTTTATTTGGGGGGTGGACTGAAGCTTTCTTT	CASSLFGGWTEAFF
-	TRBV10-2	TRBJ1-5	-	TGCGCCAGCAGAGACGGGTTTAGCAATCAGCCCCAGCATTTT	CASRDGFSNQPQHF
-	TRBV5-4	TRBJ1-3	-	TGTGCCAGCAGCTTGGCCGGGATAGGAAACACCATATATTTT	CASSLAGIGNTIYF
-	TRBV28	TRBJ2-3	-	TGTGCCAGCATTCTGGCCAATTCGGATACGCAGTATTTT	CASILANSDTQYF
-	TRBV6-2/TRBV6-3	TRBJ1-3	-	TGTGCCAGCAGCCCAGGCAGGGCGAGAAACACCATATATTTT	CASSPGRARNTIYF
TRBD1	TRBV6-5	TRBJ1-2	-	TGTGCCAGCAGTTACGACAGGGCCTATGGCTACACCTTC	CASSYDRAYGYTF
TRBD1	TRBV30	TRBJ1-4	-	TGTGCCTCCATCTACCCGGGGACAGGAAGGGAAAAACTGTTTTTT	CASIYPGTGREKLFF
-	TRBV7-8	TRBJ2-7	-	TGTGCCAGCAGCTCAAATTCGGGTCTGTCCTACGAGCAGTACTTC	CASSSNSGLSYEQYF
TRBD1	TRBV18	TRBJ2-7	-	TGTGCCAGCTCACCACCGGGGACAGGGGGGTACGAGCAGTACTTC	CASSPPGTGGYEQYF